The 23 T cell receptor beta chains reported below all come from one sample, sequenced in a study of blood T cells in healthy people across ages. Through a sample-barcoded 5' primer and a J-beta primer mix, a second PCR was run for roughly 6 to 11 cycles. Each CDR3 protein gets one entry after TCRdb re-called the 5' RACE reads with MiXCR. Here the sample spans about 1.8 million distinct CDR3 sequences, about 50% being singletons. The sample taken for sequencing was blood. The receptor source for this set is a woman aged 40-49 years in good health.

V is TRBV29-1 and J is TRBJ2-1; D perhaps matches TRBD1 (6 bases). Germline V gives CDR1 SQVTM, CDR2 ANQGSEA. V lost 6 bases, J lost 0 bases, and 12 bases lay in between. The CDR3 sequence is 14 residues long. The CDR3 DNA follows: TGCAGCGTCAAAAGGACAGCCTCCTACAATGAGCAGTTCTTC. It yields the protein CSVKRTASYNEQFF.

The genes are TRBV28 and TRBJ2-4; tentatively, D is TRBD2 (5 bases). The germline V gene has CDR1 MDHEN and CDR2 SYDVKM. Trimming removed 4 bases at V and 6 bases at J, with 16 bases between. This CDR3 comprises 15 residues. In DNA form, the CDR3 reads TGTGCCAGCAGTTGGAGGAACTACCAACCAAACATTCAGTACTTC. Translation: CASSWRNYQPNIQYF.

This clonotype was recorded a few times. The CDR3 DNA sequence: TGTGCCACAGGACGGGCAAGTGCGGATCGTGAGCAGTACTTC. Protein product: CATGRASADREQYF. This chain uses TRBV7-2 with TRBJ2-7, with D uncertain. The V gene lost 10 bases and the J gene lost 7 bases, with 23 bases spanning the gap. The CDR3 consists of 14 residues. Germline V CDR1 and CDR2: SGHTA, FQGNSA.

This rearrangement joins TRBV12-3 or TRBV12-4 to TRBJ2-1; 11 nucleotides agree with TRBD2. The V segment lost 4 bases and the J segment 4 bases; nucleotides outside the gene matches: 3. This CDR3 comprises 15 residues. CDR3 DNA: TGTGCCAGCAGTTCCGCTAGCGGGGGGTACAATGAGCAGTTCTTC. Translating it yields CASSSASGGYNEQFF.

The chain links TRBV5-1 to TRBJ2-7; D gene unclear. Trimming stripped 5 bases from V and 1 base from J, with 10 bases between. The CDR3 covers 13 residues. Looked up from germline, CDR1 is SGHRS and CDR2 is YFSETQ. CDR3 sequence reads: CASREKGSYEQYF. The CDR3 nucleotides read TGCGCCAGCAGAGAAAAGGGTTCCTACGAGCAGTACTTC.

The chain uses TRBV20-1 and TRBJ2-4, with 11 positions matching TRBD1. The last part of the DNA fits TRBJ2-5 better; the J call may be wrong. There are 15 residues in the CDR3. Germline CDR1 reads DFQATT; CDR2 reads SNEGSKA (reference sequence). CDR3 nucleotide sequence: TGCAGTGCTAGAGCCGGACAGGGGGCCACAGAGACCCAGTACTTC. It encodes CSARAGQGATETQYF.

The chain is built from TRBV4-2 and TRBJ1-5, with TRBD1 matching over 7 bases. The CDR3 consists of 12 residues. Trimming removed 4 bases from V and 9 bases from J; junction bases left unmatched: 3. Per germline, CDR1 LGHNA and CDR2 YNFKEQ. The CDR3 DNA is TGTGCCAGCAGCCGACAGGGCCGGCCCCAGCATTTT. Translation: CASSRQGRPQHF.

The gene calls are TRBV7-9 and TRBJ1-1, with no clear D. V was pared by 1 base and J by 7 bases, with 13 bases between. From germline, CDR1 is SEHNR and CDR2 FQNEAQ (reference sequence). The CDR3 length is 14 residues. CDR3 sequence reads: CASSLVLDPGEAFF. Here the CDR3 DNA reads TGTGCCAGCAGCTTAGTCTTGGACCCCGGTGAAGCTTTCTTT.

This clonotype was observed a few times. The V and J genes are TRBV11-2 and TRBJ2-5, with 7 bases that match TRBD1. This CDR3 is built from 14 residues. Germline-derived CDR1 and CDR2 are SGHAT and FQNNGV. Losses at the gene ends were 0 bases for V and 3 bases for J; bases not matched to a gene: 1. DNA of the CDR3: TGTGCCAGCAGCTTAGATGGGACAGAAGAGACCCAGTACTTC. Translating gives CASSLDGTEETQYF. The full variable domain, in which reference TRBV11-2 and TRBJ2-5 provide the parts outside the CDR3, is EAGVAQSPRYKIIEKRQSVAFWCNPISGHATLYWYQQILGQGPKLLIQFQNNGVVDDSQLPKDRFSAERLKGVDSTLKIQPAKLEDSAVYLCASSLDGTEETQYFGPGTRLLVL.

The table lists this clonotype with a count of one. V usage is TRBV6-6 and J usage is TRBJ2-1; no firm D call. Germline V gene lookup returns CDR1 MNHNY and CDR2 SVGAGI (reference sequence). Trimming shortened V by 6 bases and J by 9 bases, and 15 bases separated the two germline ends. The CDR3 runs to 13 residues. CDR3 protein: CASSQIEKSEQFF. DNA for the CDR3: TGTGCCAGCAGCCAGATTGAGAAGAGTGAGCAGTTCTTC.

The chain carries TRBV12-3 or TRBV12-4 and TRBJ2-2; D not resolved. The CDR3 runs 15 residues. Trimming removed 6 bases at V and 6 bases at J, with 17 bases between. In nucleotides, the CDR3 is TGTGCCAGCAGGGCACAAACTAAGCGTCCCGGGGAGCTGTTTTTT. This gives the protein CASRAQTKRPGELFF.

The chain employs TRBV10-2 and TRBJ2-1; 9 bases agree with TRBD2. This CDR3 has 16 residues. Germline V gene sequence: CDR1 WSHSY, CDR2 SAAADI. The V segment lost 5 bases and the J segment 6 bases; nucleotides outside the gene matches: 11. The CDR3 DNA reads as TGCGCCAGCAGTACCCCACTAGCGGGTCGGACCAATGAGCAGTTCTTC. As protein: CASSTPLAGRTNEQFF.

The CDR3: CASRPVGGNGYTF. CDR3 DNA: TGTGCCAGCAGACCGGTTGGGGGGAATGGCTACACCTTC. The chain recombines TRBV6-2 or TRBV6-3 with TRBJ1-2, with D maybe TRBD1 (5 bases). Between the trimmed V and J ends, which lost 6 bases and 6 bases, there was a span of 14 bases. The CDR3 sequence is 13 residues long. The germline CDR1 and CDR2 sequences are MNHEY and SVGEGT.

The rearrangement links TRBV2 to TRBJ2-1; D remains unclear. The germline V gene encodes CDR1 SNHLY and CDR2 FYNNEI. The CDR3 sequence is 14 residues long. V was cut by 3 bases and J by 5 bases, with 11 bases left in between. In DNA form, the CDR3 reads TGTGCCAGCAGTGATTACAGCAGCCACAATGAGCAGTTCTTC. Translating gives CASSDYSSHNEQFF. The full variable domain, its missing parts supplied by reference TRBV2 and TRBJ2-1, is EPEVTQTPSHQVTQMGQEVILRCVPISNHLYFYWYRQILGQKVEFLVSFYNNEISEKSEIFDDQFSVERPDGSNFTLKIRSTKLEDSAMYFCASSDYSSHNEQFFGPGTRLTVL.

Only a few counts were recorded for this clonotype. Written as DNA, the CDR3 is TGTGCCAGCAGGCCCGGGACAACCTCCTATGGCTACACCTTC. Translation: CASRPGTTSYGYTF. The chain is built from TRBV7-2 and TRBJ1-2, with a tentative D call TRBD1 (6 bases). CDR3 size: 14 residues. From germline, CDR1 is SGHTA and CDR2 FQGNSA. V was clipped by 6 bases and J by 4 bases, with 15 bases between them.

The V and J genes are TRBV7-9 and TRBJ1-2; TRBD1 agrees at 8 bases. The V and J ends lost 4 bases and 3 bases, in that order; junction bases with no gene match: 4. Germline V gene sequence: CDR1 SEHNR, CDR2 FQNEAQ (reference sequence). This CDR3 comprises 14 residues. The CDR3 nucleotides read TGTGCCAGCAGCTCAGGACAGGGCCACTATGGCTACACCTTC. Translating it yields CASSSGQGHYGYTF. The full variable domain, rest sourced from reference TRBV7-9 and TRBJ1-2, is DTGVSQNPRHKITKRGQNVTFRCDPISEHNRLYWYRQTLGQGPEFLTYFQNEAQLEKSRLLSDRFSAERPKGSFSTLEIQRTEQGDSAMYLCASSSGQGHYGYTFGSGTRLTVV.

This clonotype was picked up one time. The chain couples TRBV20-1 to TRBJ2-3; TRBD2 is a possible D gene (6 bases). V dropped 2 bases and J dropped 2 bases, with 11 bases sitting between them. Germline CDR1 and CDR2: DFQATT and SNEGSKA (reference sequence). The CDR3 contains 14 residues. CDR3 bases: TGCAGTGCTAGAATGGGGGGAGACACAGATACGCAGTATTTT. It translates to CSARMGGDTDTQYF.

About this clonotype: An end of the junction does not agree with germline; a read error may underlie this. This rearrangement joins TRBV18 to TRBJ2-4, with 7 bases lining up with TRBD2. The end of the DNA aligns better with TRBJ2-7, so the J call may be wrong. The CDR3 is 15 amino acids. Germline CDR1 KGHSH, CDR2 LQKENI. In DNA, the CDR3 is TGTACCAGCTCACCACGACTAGCTCATGGGTACGAGCAGTACTTC. This gives the protein CTSSPRLAHGYEQYF.

V gene TRBV6-5 combines with J gene TRBJ1-2, with D possibly being TRBD1 (6 bases). Trimming took off 0 bases at V and 6 bases at J, with 14 bases between the two ends. This CDR3 has 15 residues. CDR1 is MNHEY, CDR2 SVGAGI, per germline. The CDR3 DNA reads TGTGCCAGCAGTTACTCATTCGGACAGCAGGATGGCTACACCTTC. Translation gives CASSYSFGQQDGYTF.

J is TRBJ1-2 and V is TRBV20-1; D is perhaps TRBD1 (6 bases). The CDR3 sequence is 14 residues long. V was trimmed by 4 bases and J by 1 base, leaving 13 bases between them. Per the germline V gene, CDR1 is DFQATT and CDR2 is SNEGSKA (reference sequence). The CDR3 region has the DNA TGCAGTGCTACCCCCGGACAGAGTAACTATGGCTACACCTTC. This translates into CSATPGQSNYGYTF.

This clonotype appeared a few times. Written as DNA, the CDR3 is TGTGCCAGCAGCTCCCCAGGGGGCAAGATATACCAAGAGACCCAGTACTTC. This codes for CASSSPGGKIYQETQYF. This chain joins TRBV6-6 and TRBJ2-5, with TRBD1 identical over 8 bases. Looked up from germline, CDR1 is MNHNY and CDR2 is SVGAGI (reference sequence). This CDR3 has 17 residues. J gave up 0 bases and V 6 bases, and 12 bases lay outside the gene matches.

A single count supports this clonotype. The chain carries TRBV7-2 and TRBJ2-1; D gene unclear. The J call is in doubt because the DNA end fits TRBJ2-7 better. Germline CDR1 reads SGHTA; CDR2 reads FQGNSA. The CDR3 has 14 amino acids. CDR3 residues: CASSSSSYYNEQYF. In nucleotides, the CDR3 is TGTGCCAGCAGCTCGTCATCGTACTACAATGAGCAGTACTTC.

As concerns this clonotype: A junction boundary mismatches the germline segment, possibly from a read error. This sequence joins TRBV7-2 and TRBJ1-2; 7 bases are a match to TRBD1. The CDR3 covers 14 residues. CDR1 and CDR2 (germline): SGHTA, FQGNSA. The CDR3 bases are TGTGCCAGCAGCCAGCCCGGGACAGACTATGTCTACACCTTC. Translating it yields CASSQPGTDYVYTF.